A selection of T cell receptor beta chains follows, all from one sample in a study of T-cell reconstitution after alpha-beta-depleted transplantation in children. TCRdb ran MiXCR on the PCR reads and lists one entry per CDR3 protein. Among 100,000 to 120,000 distinct CDR3 sequences listed, about a tenth were seen once. The specimen comprised PBMCs from the stem cell graft donor, sampled from the stem cell graft. The receptors stem from a human donor who donated a stem cell graft to a child with acute lymphoblastic leukemia. Each CDR3 is given with its conserved first and last residue. Each record gives: V gene, clone size, D gene, J gene, CDR3 protein, CDR3 DNA. A D gene is named only where the DNA matches it firmly. For some rows the clone size is stated as once, few or many, or as a class when expanded; others skip it.

TRBV19	many	TRBD2	TRBJ2-2	CASSMGGTGELFF	TGTGCCAGTAGTATGGGAGGGACCGGGGAGCTGTTTTTT
TRBV6-2/TRBV6-3	many	TRBD1	TRBJ2-7	CASSVGGTGGNEQYF	TGTGCCAGCAGTGTTGGAGGTACAGGGGGGAACGAGCAGTACTTC
TRBV7-3	-	-	TRBJ2-3	CASSLQGPSTDTQYF	TGTGCCAGCAGCCTCCAGGGGCCTAGCACAGATACGCAGTATTTT
TRBV6-2/TRBV6-3	many	-	TRBJ1-1	CASSLFRGSNTEAFF	TGTGCCAGCAGTTTGTTCCGAGGATCCAACACTGAAGCTTTCTTT
TRBV4-3	-	TRBD1	TRBJ2-7	CASSQDIAQGDYEQYF	TGCGCCAGCAGCCAAGATATCGCCCAGGGGGATTACGAGCAGTACTTC
TRBV7-9	many	-	TRBJ2-5	CASSPTDRAEETQYF	TGTGCCAGCAGCCCTACCGACCGGGCCGAAGAGACCCAGTACTTC
TRBV4-3	-	TRBD1	TRBJ1-2	CASSQDRTQQGQSYTF	TGCGCCAGCAGCCAAGATAGGACCCAACAGGGGCAGAGCTACACCTTC
TRBV5-1	many	TRBD2	TRBJ2-1	CASSSGTSNVGDEQFF	TGCGCCAGCAGCTCAGGGACTAGCAACGTTGGTGATGAGCAGTTCTTC
TRBV6-5	-	TRBD2	TRBJ2-3	CASSYSPGRGATDTQYF	TGTGCCAGCAGTTACTCTCCGGGGAGGGGAGCAACAGATACGCAGTATTTT
TRBV11-3	many	-	TRBJ1-1	CASSLSGANSEAFF	TGTGCCAGCAGCTTAAGTGGGGCGAATTCTGAAGCTTTCTTT
TRBV5-1	many	TRBD1	TRBJ1-2	CASSLETGTDYGYTF	TGCGCCAGCAGCTTGGAGACCGGGACAGATTATGGCTACACCTTC
TRBV25-1	many	TRBD2	TRBJ2-1	CASSETSGTYNEQFF	TGTGCCAGCAGTGAGACTAGCGGGACCTACAATGAGCAGTTCTTC
TRBV20-1	many	TRBD2	TRBJ2-5	CSARDRREGKETQYF	TGCAGTGCTAGAGATAGGCGGGAGGGCAAAGAGACCCAGTACTTC
TRBV5-1	few	TRBD1	TRBJ2-7	CASSLGGQETYEQYF	TGCGCCAGCAGCTTGGGGGGACAGGAAACCTACGAGCAGTACTTC
TRBV7-9	many	-	TRBJ2-7	CASHSGPTPGEQYF	TGTGCCAGCCACTCGGGCCCAACCCCCGGCGAGCAGTACTTC
TRBV6-5	many	-	TRBJ2-1	CASSYSRSLADEQFF	TGTGCCAGCAGTTACTCGAGGAGTCTAGCTGATGAGCAGTTCTTC
TRBV20-1	many	TRBD1	TRBJ2-3	CSAATGWKDTQYF	TGCAGTGCCGCGACAGGGTGGAAAGATACGCAGTATTTT
TRBV5-1	many	-	TRBJ2-5	CASSLAGGGVETQYF	TGCGCCAGCAGCTTGGCCGGGGGTGGGGTCGAGACCCAGTACTTC
TRBV4-3	many	-	TRBJ2-7	CASSQDWGSYEQYF	TGCGCCAGCAGCCAAGATTGGGGCTCCTACGAGCAGTACTTC
TRBV25-1	medium-sized	-	TRBJ1-5	CASRRGQQPQHF	TGTGCCAGCAGGCGGGGTCAACAGCCCCAGCATTTT
TRBV5-1	many	-	TRBJ2-1	CASSLAPGSSYNEQFF	TGCGCCAGCAGCTTGGCTCCGGGAAGCTCCTACAATGAGCAGTTCTTC
TRBV6-2/TRBV6-3	-	-	TRBJ1-6	CASSPRVSGRSPLHF	TGTGCCAGCAGCCCGCGGGTCTCAGGTCGATCACCCCTCCACTTT
TRBV10-3	many	-	TRBJ1-5	CAISERGAGQPQHF	TGTGCCATCAGTGAGAGAGGGGCGGGTCAGCCCCAGCATTTT
TRBV19	many	TRBD1	TRBJ1-1	CASSTGDILSGAFF	TGTGCCAGTAGCACAGGGGACATCCTGAGTGGGGCTTTCTTT
TRBV6-1	-	TRBD1	TRBJ2-7	CASRNRGTAYEQYF	TGTGCCAGCAGGAACAGGGGAACCGCTTACGAGCAGTACTTC
TRBV5-1	-	TRBD2	TRBJ2-3	CASSDITSGVGDTQYF	TGCGCCAGCAGCGATATTACTAGCGGGGTTGGAGATACGCAGTATTTT
TRBV12-3/TRBV12-4	many	-	TRBJ1-4	CASSFRTNEKLFF	TGTGCCAGCAGTTTCAGAACTAATGAAAAACTGTTTTTT
TRBV4-1	many	TRBD1	TRBJ1-5	CASSQTRQGDNSNQPQHF	TGCGCCAGCAGCCAAACCCGACAGGGGGACAATAGCAATCAGCCCCAGCATTTT
TRBV6-2/TRBV6-3	many	-	TRBJ2-7	CASLGTPYEQYF	TGTGCCAGCTTGGGGACACCCTACGAGCAGTACTTC
TRBV12-3/TRBV12-4	many	-	TRBJ2-2	CASSLGQINTGELFF	TGTGCCAGCAGTCTTGGACAGATTAACACCGGGGAGCTGTTTTTT
TRBV29-1	many	TRBD1	TRBJ2-2	CSGDRVFTGELFF	TGCAGCGGTGACAGGGTCTTCACCGGGGAGCTGTTTTTT
TRBV30	-	-	TRBJ2-7	CAGGRDHEQYF	TGTGCCGGGGGCAGGGATCACGAGCAGTACTTC
TRBV20-1	many	-	TRBJ1-2	CSALLAGSAGYTF	TGCAGTGCTCTTCTCGCAGGGTCGGCTGGCTACACCTTC
TRBV9	many	TRBD2	TRBJ2-1	CASSKGLAGSYNEQFF	TGTGCCAGCAGCAAAGGACTAGCGGGATCTTACAATGAGCAGTTCTTC
TRBV20-1	many	-	TRBJ2-1	CSYTDSSRYNEQFF	TGCAGTTATACTGACAGTTCCCGCTACAATGAGCAGTTCTTC
TRBV4-3	many	TRBD2	TRBJ2-1	CASSQETSGGYNEQFF	TGCGCCAGCAGCCAAGAGACTAGCGGGGGCTACAATGAGCAGTTCTTC
TRBV5-1	many	-	TRBJ2-2	CASSLGHRDPNTGELFF	TGCGCCAGCAGCTTGGGGCACAGGGATCCGAACACCGGGGAGCTGTTTTTT
TRBV5-1	many	-	TRBJ2-3	CASSSPRQTDTQYF	TGCGCCAGCAGCTCGCCGAGACAGACAGATACGCAGTATTTT
TRBV19	many	TRBD1	TRBJ1-5	CATKRGQSNQPQHF	TGTGCCACCAAAAGGGGACAGTCTAATCAGCCCCAGCATTTT
TRBV20-1	many	-	TRBJ2-7	CSALSRYEQYF	TGCAGTGCTCTCAGCCGCTACGAGCAGTACTTC
TRBV12-3/TRBV12-4	many	-	TRBJ2-7	CASSRSYRGGEQYF	TGTGCCAGCAGTCGCTCATACAGGGGGGGCGAGCAGTACTTC